A selection of T cell receptor beta chains follows, all from one sample in a study of kidney transplant recipient with SARS-CoV-2 infection. Each CDR3 protein is one row after TCRdb ran MiXCR on the reads. This sample has roughly 230,000 distinct CDR3 sequences, with 29% found just once. The input for sequencing was a blood sample, taken at baseline and between days 110 and 120 from a kidney transplant recipient. These receptor sequences come from a young adult male patient who had COVID-19 and was a kidney transplant recipient. The T cells may partly be graft donor cells. Both conserved end residues are part of each CDR3. D genes are given only for firm matches. Rows may omit the clone size; those that give it use once, few, many or a size class.

clone_size,v_call,cdr3_length,d_call,j_call,cdr3_aa,cdr3_nt
many,TRBV11-3,17,-,TRBJ1-2,CASSGIFDLGKTYGYTF,TGTGCCAGCAGCGGTATCTTCGATCTCGGAAAGACCTATGGCTACACCTTC
many,TRBV12-3/TRBV12-4,17,TRBD1,TRBJ2-2,CASSTPPGTANTGELFF,TGTGCCAGCAGTACCCCGCCCGGGACAGCGAACACCGGGGAGCTGTTTTTT
many,TRBV18,14,-,TRBJ2-7,CASSPPYGSYEQYF,TGTGCCAGCTCACCACCGTACGGCTCATACGAGCAGTACTTC
many,TRBV27,13,-,TRBJ2-1,CASSPGLGPEQFF,TGTGCCAGCAGCCCCGGTTTGGGACCAGAGCAGTTCTTC
many,TRBV3-1,18,-,TRBJ2-2,CASSWRVPISGLTGELFF,TGTGCCAGCAGCTGGCGTGTTCCCATTTCAGGCTTGACCGGGGAGCTGTTTTTT
-,TRBV5-1,18,-,TRBJ2-2,CASSSRTWTDENTGELFF,TGCGCCAGCAGCTCTCGGACGTGGACGGACGAGAACACCGGGGAGCTGTTTTTT
many,TRBV2,12,-,TRBJ2-7,CASSEVSYEQYF,TGTGCCAGCAGTGAAGTTTCGTACGAGCAGTACTTC
few,TRBV29-1,14,TRBD2,TRBJ2-5,CSVVGAAGGETQYF,TGCAGCGTTGTAGGGGCAGCGGGGGGGGAGACCCAGTACTTC
many,TRBV9,15,-,TRBJ1-4,CASSRRGGSGEKLFF,TGTGCCAGCAGCCGCCGGGGGGGGTCGGGGGAAAAACTGTTTTTT
many,TRBV15,13,TRBD1,TRBJ2-1,CATSRDTGDEQFF,TGTGCCACCAGCAGGGACACAGGGGATGAGCAGTTCTTC
many,TRBV27,13,-,TRBJ2-7,CASSEKGPYEQYF,TGTGCCAGCAGTGAAAAGGGTCCCTACGAGCAGTACTTC
many,TRBV9,15,TRBD1,TRBJ1-2,CASSPRQGKNYGYTF,TGTGCCAGCAGCCCCCGACAGGGGAAAAACTATGGCTACACCTTC
-,TRBV5-4,14,TRBD1,TRBJ2-3,CASPGTGGPDTQYF,TGTGCCAGCCCCGGGACAGGGGGTCCAGATACGCAGTATTTT
few,TRBV28,15,-,TRBJ2-1,CASSFPDGTYNEQFF,TGTGCCAGCAGTTTCCCTGACGGGACCTACAATGAGCAGTTCTTC
-,TRBV7-3,15,-,TRBJ2-1,CASSLIRAGRDEQFF,TGTGCCAGCAGCTTAATCAGGGCCGGTAGGGATGAGCAGTTCTTC
few,TRBV11-1,15,-,TRBJ1-3,CASSWGRASGNTIYF,TGTGCCAGCAGCTGGGGCAGGGCCTCTGGAAACACCATATATTTT
few,TRBV6-2/TRBV6-3,15,TRBD2,TRBJ2-1,CASSYGAGDFDEQFF,TGTGCCAGCAGTTACGGGGCGGGAGATTTCGATGAGCAGTTCTTC
many,TRBV16,17,-,TRBJ1-2,CASSPTQVVRKTYGYTF,TGTGCCAGCAGCCCCACTCAGGTCGTTAGAAAGACCTATGGCTACACCTTC
many,TRBV5-4,16,-,TRBJ1-2,CASKDAVPGKTYGYTF,TGTGCCAGCAAAGATGCCGTACCAGGAAAGACCTATGGCTACACCTTC
many,TRBV10-1,17,-,TRBJ1-2,CASSRNIRSRKTYGYTF,TGCGCCAGCAGTAGGAATATAAGATCGCGAAAGACCTATGGCTACACCTTC
many,TRBV3-1,16,TRBD1,TRBJ2-2,CASRRGRDRGSGELFF,TGTGCCAGCAGGCGAGGTAGGGACAGGGGCTCCGGGGAGCTGTTTTTT
many,TRBV19,16,-,TRBJ2-1,CASSIKDTDSPNEQFF,TGTGCCAGTAGTATAAAGGATACCGACTCCCCCAATGAGCAGTTCTTC
many,TRBV9,16,-,TRBJ1-2,CASEKTYSRKTYGYTF,TGTGCCAGCGAAAAAACGTACTCAAGAAAGACCTATGGCTACACCTTC
many,TRBV21-1,17,-,TRBJ2-3,CASSLQLATVMQDTQYF,TGTGCCAGCAGCTTGCAGCTAGCTACAGTCATGCAAGATACGCAGTATTTT
-,TRBV5-8,16,-,TRBJ1-2,CASWSPHPRKTYGYTF,TGTGCCAGCTGGAGCCCTCATCCACGAAAGACCTATGGCTACACCTTC
few,TRBV20-1,14,TRBD2,TRBJ2-1,CSASGTSGSNEQFF,TGCAGTGCGTCCGGGACTAGCGGGAGCAATGAGCAGTTCTTC
-,TRBV5-4,14,-,TRBJ1-4,CASSLEGPREKLFF,TGTGCCAGCAGCTTGGAGGGACCCCGTGAAAAACTGTTTTTT
many,TRBV5-5,15,-,TRBJ1-5,CASSSTVSRNQPQHF,TGTGCCAGCAGCTCGACAGTGAGTCGCAATCAGCCCCAGCATTTT